The 27 T cell receptor beta chains reported below all come from one sample, sequenced in a study of cytomegalovirus exposure and HLA in healthy donors. Sequencing used immunoSEQ multiplex PCR; TCRdb keeps in-frame clones, though not all of them. There are approximately 59,000 clones in the sample; roughly 92% occur only once, and about 5.7% lies in the top ten. Sequencing was done on a sample of PBMCs. The origin of the receptors is a man aged 18-30 years in good health and CMV-seropositive.

The chain joins TRBV4-1 to TRBJ2-5, with D uncertain. Trimming left V 4 bases short and J 1 base short, with 10 bases between. The CDR3 has 14 residues. The germline CDR1 and CDR2 sequences are MGHRA and YSYEKL. CDR3 amino acids: CASSRSDTQETQYF. CDR3 coding DNA: TGCGCCAGCAGCCGCTCAGACACCCAAGAGACCCAGTACTTC.

The rearrangement uses TRBV27 and TRBJ2-5; a weak D match, TRBD2 (7 bases). This CDR3 is 17 amino acids long. Germline-derived CDR1 and CDR2 are MNHEY and SMNVEV (reference sequence). The germline V and J ends were trimmed by 1 base and 2 bases, with 17 bases remaining between them. Here the CDR3 DNA reads TGTGCCAGCAGTTTATTCAGCGTAGGGGGGGCACAAGAGACCCAGTACTTC. It codes for CASSLFSVGGAQETQYF.

The chain links TRBV5-1 to TRBJ2-5; D may be TRBD2 (5 bases). Between the trimmed V and J ends, which lost 2 bases and 2 bases, there was a span of 16 bases. CDR3 length: 16 residues. Germline loops: CDR1 SGHRS, CDR2 YFSETQ. The CDR3 protein is CASSFGVGGGQETQYF. In DNA form, the CDR3 reads TGCGCCAGCAGCTTTGGAGTTGGAGGCGGTCAAGAGACCCAGTACTTC. The full variable domain, its missing parts supplied by reference TRBV5-1 and TRBJ2-5, is KAGVTQTPRYLIKTRGQQVTLSCSPISGHRSVSWYQQTPGQGLQFLFEYFSETQRNKGNFPGRFSGRQFSNSRSEMNVSTLELGDSALYLCASSFGVGGGQETQYFGPGTRLLVL.

This chain connects TRBV30 to TRBJ1-5; 8 bases map to TRBD1. Germline V CDR1 and CDR2: GTSNPN, SVGIG (reference sequence). The CDR3 has 15 amino acids. The V segment lost 3 bases and the J segment 3 bases; nucleotides outside the gene matches: 7. CDR3 in DNA: TGTGCCTGGAGCGTGACAGGGGCCTTCAATCAGCCCCAGCATTTT. Amino acids: CAWSVTGAFNQPQHF.

The chain recombines TRBV11-2 with TRBJ1-5, with D possibly matching TRBD1 (6 bases). The CDR3 sequence is 16 residues long. Germline lookup yields CDR1 SGHAT and CDR2 FQNNGV. V gave up 0 bases and J gave up 1 base, with 10 bases separating them. DNA for the CDR3: TGTGCCAGCAGCTTAGATATAGGGGGAAGCAATCAGCCCCAGCATTTT. It codes for CASSLDIGGSNQPQHF.

V usage is TRBV5-1 and J usage is TRBJ2-7, with D possibly TRBD1 on 5 matching bases. CDR1 is SGHRS, CDR2 YFSETQ, per germline. V was clipped by 4 bases and J by 3 bases, with 14 bases between them. CDR3 length: 14 amino acids. As DNA, the CDR3 is TGCGCCAGCAGCCTCGCCCCAGGGCGCTACGAGCAGTACTTC. This gives the protein CASSLAPGRYEQYF. Filled out from reference TRBV5-1 and TRBJ2-7, the complete variable domain reads KAGVTQTPRYLIKTRGQQVTLSCSPISGHRSVSWYQQTPGQGLQFLFEYFSETQRNKGNFPGRFSGRQFSNSRSEMNVSTLELGDSALYLCASSLAPGRYEQYFGPGTRLTVT.

J is TRBJ2-7 and V is TRBV7-2, with a tentative D call TRBD2 (6 bases). The germline V and J ends were trimmed by 11 bases and 1 base, with 21 bases remaining between them. CDR3 length: 15 amino acids. The germline CDR1 and CDR2 sequences are SGHTA and FQGNSA. The CDR3 region is CAGGSGAAVSYEQYF. DNA for the CDR3: TGTGCCGGGGGGAGTGGAGCGGCAGTATCCTACGAGCAGTACTTC. Complete variable domain (other parts from reference TRBV7-2 and TRBJ2-7): GAGVSQSPSNKVTEKGKDVELRCDPISGHTALYWYRQSLGQGLEFLIYFQGNSAPDKSGLPSDRFSAERTGGSVSTLTIQRTQQEDSAVYLCAGGSGAAVSYEQYFGPGTRLTVT.

The chain employs TRBV28 and TRBJ2-3; TRBD1 matches at 9 bases. The trim removed 11 bases at V and 4 bases at J, leaving 10 bases unmatched. Germline CDR1 reads MDHEN; CDR2 reads SYDVKM. The CDR3 contains 14 residues. CDR3 protein: CAHSTGQGADTQYF. DNA for the CDR3: TGTGCCCACAGTACGGGACAGGGTGCAGATACGCAGTATTTT.

V is TRBV6-6 and J is TRBJ1-1, with 7 bases lining up with TRBD1. This CDR3 spans 15 amino acids. V gave up 2 bases and J gave up 3 bases; unmatched junction bases: 6. CDR1 MNHNY and CDR2 SVGAGI come from the germline V gene (reference sequence). The DNA of the CDR3 is TGTGCCAGCAGTTACCGGGGCCAGGGGGACACTGAAGCTTTCTTT. Its protein is CASSYRGQGDTEAFF.

The chain recombines TRBV5-1 with TRBJ2-5; possible D gene TRBD1, 6 bases. The V gene's germline CDR1 is SGHRS and CDR2 YFSETQ. CDR3 length: 15 residues. V gave up 3 bases and J gave up 2 bases, with 14 bases separating them. The CDR3 region is CASSYILRGQETQYF. CDR3 sequence (DNA): TGCGCCAGCAGCTACATCCTGAGGGGGCAAGAGACCCAGTACTTC. Drawing the rest from reference TRBV5-1 and TRBJ2-5, the complete variable domain is KAGVTQTPRYLIKTRGQQVTLSCSPISGHRSVSWYQQTPGQGLQFLFEYFSETQRNKGNFPGRFSGRQFSNSRSEMNVSTLELGDSALYLCASSYILRGQETQYFGPGTRLLVL.

The chain links TRBV28 to TRBJ2-7, with D perhaps TRBD1 (6 bases). Germline CDR1 is MDHEN and CDR2 is SYDVKM. CDR3 length equals 11 residues. Trimming took off 6 bases at V and 7 bases at J, with 10 bases between the two ends. CDR3 coding DNA: TGTGCCAGCAGCGGGACACATGAGCAGTACTTC. Protein: CASSGTHEQYF.

V and J are TRBV2 and TRBJ2-3; D might be TRBD2 (6 bases). Trimming removed 7 bases from V and 0 bases from J, with 11 bases in between. Germline V lookup: CDR1 SNHLY, CDR2 FYNNEI. The CDR3 runs 14 residues. The CDR3 here is CASTFGTSTDTQYF. The CDR3 bases are TGTGCCAGCACATTCGGGACTAGCACAGATACGCAGTATTTT.

This clone was seen a single time. The rearrangement joins TRBV10-2 to TRBJ2-2; 8 bases are shared with TRBD1. The junction had 7 bases not matched to a gene; V was cut back by 10 bases and J by 0 bases. This CDR3 region has 15 residues. Germline-derived CDR1 and CDR2 are WSHSY and SAAADI. CDR3 in amino acids: CATTGAPPNTGELFF. CDR3 DNA sequence: TGCGCCACGACAGGGGCCCCCCCGAACACCGGGGAGCTGTTTTTT.

The J gene is TRBJ1-2, the V gene TRBV7-9; 7 positions agree with TRBD1. CDR3 length: 16 residues. Germline V gives CDR1 SEHNR, CDR2 FQNEAQ (reference sequence). V lost 3 bases and J lost 6; bases outside the gene matches: 13. The CDR3 spells CASSLRGTAVFNGYTF. The CDR3, as DNA: TGTGCCAGCAGCTTGCGTGGGACAGCCGTTTTCAATGGCTACACCTTC.

This sequence joins TRBV2 and TRBJ2-3, with a possible D match to TRBD2 (5 bases). CDR1 is SNHLY, CDR2 FYNNEI, per germline. There are 14 residues in the CDR3. Trimming pared 9 bases from V and 2 bases from J, leaving 15 bases between. The CDR3 loop reads CARSRGLSTDTQYF. The CDR3 DNA reads TGTGCCAGAAGCCGGGGATTATCCACAGATACGCAGTATTTT.

The chain links TRBV5-6 to TRBJ1-2, with D possibly being TRBD1 (6 bases). V was cut by 0 bases and J by 6 bases, with 15 bases left in between. Germline lookup yields CDR1 SGHDT and CDR2 YYEEEE. The CDR3 sequence is 15 residues long. The CDR3 here is CASSLEAGAPHGYTF. In DNA, the CDR3 is TGTGCCAGCAGCTTGGAGGCGGGGGCTCCCCATGGCTACACCTTC.

This rearrangement joins TRBV27 to TRBJ2-3; D possibly corresponds to TRBD2 (5 bases). V was trimmed by 5 bases and J by 1 base, leaving 16 bases between them. The CDR3 length is 16 residues. In germline, CDR1 is MNHEY, CDR2 SMNVEV (reference sequence). The CDR3 spells CASSLISGRGTDTQYF. The CDR3 DNA follows: TGTGCCAGCAGTCTTATCAGCGGCAGAGGCACAGATACGCAGTATTTT.

The V gene is TRBV6-1, the J gene TRBJ1-2, with 10 nucleotides matching TRBD1. With 6 bases clipped from V and 9 bases from J, the junction kept 13 bases outside the gene matches. This CDR3 is 15 amino acids long. Germline CDR1 and CDR2: MNHNS and SASEGT. CDR3 loop: CASSRTGGTSSRYTF. The CDR3 coding sequence is TGTGCCAGCAGCCGGACAGGGGGGACCTCGAGTCGCTACACCTTC.

The V gene is TRBV7-9, the J gene TRBJ1-3, with 12 bases fitting TRBD1. Germline V gene lookup returns CDR1 SEHNR and CDR2 FQNEAQ (reference sequence). The CDR3 runs to 19 residues. Trimming cost V 5 bases and J 0 bases; bases outside gene matches: 11. Written as DNA, the CDR3 is TGTGCCAGCAGCCGACCGGGACAGGGGGCCCCTATCTCTGGAAACACCATATATTTT. The encoded protein is CASSRPGQGAPISGNTIYF.

This chain uses TRBV25-1 with TRBJ1-1; maybe TRBD1 (5 bases). Germline CDR1 reads MGHDK; CDR2 reads SYGVNS. This CDR3 has 17 residues. V lost 2 bases, J lost 4 bases, and 20 bases lay in between. CDR3 region: CASSEGGAEIWATEAFF. As DNA, the CDR3 is TGTGCCAGCAGTGAAGGAGGGGCCGAGATATGGGCCACTGAAGCTTTCTTT. Together with reference TRBV25-1 and TRBJ1-1, the CDR3 gives the full variable domain: EADIYQTPRYLVIGTGKKITLECSQTMGHDKMYWYQQDPGMELHLIHYSYGVNSTEKGDLSSESTVSRIRTEHFPLTLESARPSHTSQYLCASSEGGAEIWATEAFFGQGTRLTVV.

This clone has only one observation. The chain joins TRBV11-3 to TRBJ2-7, with TRBD1 identical over 9 bases. After removal of 5 bases from V and 4 bases from J, the junction contained 12 bases not matched to a gene. Germline V gene sequence: CDR1 SGHNT, CDR2 YENEEA. This CDR3 spans 16 amino acids. The CDR3 spells CASSRNSGTGKYEQYF. The CDR3 region has the DNA TGTGCCAGCAGCCGCAACTCCGGGACAGGGAAGTACGAGCAGTACTTC.

The V call is TRBV5-1, the J call TRBJ1-3; possibly TRBD1 for D (5 bases). Trimming left V 0 bases short and J 4 bases short, with 20 bases between. The CDR3 is made up of 18 amino acids. Germline V gene data show CDR1 as SGHRS and CDR2 as YFSETQ. The CDR3 is CASSLESVAGGFGNTIYF. CDR3 nucleotides: TGCGCCAGCAGCTTGGAGTCTGTTGCCGGGGGATTCGGAAACACCATATATTTT.

The rearrangement links TRBV2 to TRBJ2-3; a weak D match, TRBD1 (6 bases). Germline CDR1 SNHLY, CDR2 FYNNEI. The CDR3 has 14 amino acids. Trimming removed 7 bases at V and 2 bases at J, with 13 bases between. The CDR3 reads CASMLDSYTDTQYF. In DNA, the CDR3 is TGTGCCAGCATGCTGGACAGCTACACAGATACGCAGTATTTT.

The V call is TRBV29-1, the J call TRBJ2-7, with 8 bases aligning to TRBD1. Germline assignment: CDR1 SQVTM and CDR2 ANQGSEA. There are 14 residues in the CDR3. J gave up 2 bases and V 7 bases, and 10 bases lay outside the gene matches. The CDR3 DNA reads TGCAGCGCGAGACGGACAGGGTTACCCTACGAGCAGTACTTC. Its translation: CSARRTGLPYEQYF.

V and J are TRBV27 and TRBJ1-2; the D is unclear. V was pared by 6 bases and J by 6 bases, with 11 bases between. Per the germline V gene, CDR1 is MNHEY and CDR2 is SMNVEV (reference sequence). This CDR3 contains 12 residues. The CDR3 DNA follows: TGTGCCAGCAGCCAATCGGGAAATGGCTACACCTTC. Translated: CASSQSGNGYTF.

The chain couples TRBV28 to TRBJ1-3; D is undetermined. Germline V CDR1 and CDR2: MDHEN, SYDVKM. The CDR3 spans 15 residues. Between the trimmed V and J ends, which lost 2 bases and 0 bases, there was a span of 8 bases. This CDR3 is CASSLRRASGNTIYF. The CDR3 DNA sequence: TGTGCCAGCAGTTTAAGGCGGGCCTCTGGAAACACCATATATTTT. Using reference TRBV28 and TRBJ1-3 for the parts outside the CDR3, the full variable domain is DVKVTQSSRYLVKRTGEKVFLECVQDMDHENMFWYRQDPGLGLRLIYFSYDVKMKEKGDIPEGYSVSREKKERFSLILESASTNQTSMYLCASSLRRASGNTIYFGEGSWLTVV.

The chain uses TRBV27 and TRBJ2-7, with D possibly TRBD2 on 5 matching bases. This CDR3 comprises 14 residues. Germline CDR1 reads MNHEY; CDR2 reads SMNVEV (reference sequence). The V end was cut by 4 bases, the J end by 0 bases, with 10 bases between. CDR3 DNA sequence: TGTGCCAGCAGTTCGAGTGACTACTCCTACGAGCAGTACTTC. This codes for CASSSSDYSYEQYF.